This T cell receptor (beta chain) stems from a study of T cell responses to AZD1222 COVID-19 vaccine. Findings and limits, study-wide: Spike-specific TCRs gained breadth and depth after people received two AZD1222 doses. Only after the peak T cell response were repertoires sampled. Clonal diversity was possibly underestimated, and the donors were mostly white British, with more females. Vaccine-associated CD4 TCRs ranged over spike, dominating at 160-218 and 743-854.

As for this clone: The antigen is unknown.

This CDR3 has 13 amino acids. Germline lookup yields CDR1 KGHDR and CDR2 SFDVKD. V was trimmed by 1 base and J by 6 bases, leaving 8 bases between them. The method was immunoSEQ multiplex PCR; TCRdb's version includes in-frame clones alone and lacks a portion of them. The table has more than 150,000 clones, more than 70% seen once; the top ten hold approximately 26%. The sequencing here drew on peripheral blood, taken 28 days after the second AZD1222 dose. This TCR came from an adult who received the AZD1222 COVID-19 vaccine. The chain uses TRBV24-1 and TRBJ1-2; the D gene is possibly TRBD1 (5 bases). The CDR3 protein is CATSDFRGDGYTF. DNA for the CDR3: TGTGCCACCAGTGATTTTCGAGGGGATGGCTACACCTTC.